The 19 T cell receptor beta chains in this list originate from one sample, sequenced in a study of T cell responses to AZD1222 COVID-19 vaccine. Some clones are missing from TCRdb's copy, which holds only in-frame ones; the method was immunoSEQ multiplex PCR. The sample has 150,000 to 200,000 clones, just over 90% seen once. Sequenced material: peripheral blood, taken 28 days after the second AZD1222 dose. The receptors derive from an adult who received the AZD1222 COVID-19 vaccine.

V is TRBV30 and J is TRBJ1-5; maybe TRBD1 (5 bases). The germline gives CDR1 GTSNPN, CDR2 SVGIG (reference sequence). The CDR3 is 13 amino acids. The V end lost 2 bases, the J end lost 6 bases, and 11 bases lay between the germline ends. CDR3 loop: CAWSSGGPQPQHF. The CDR3 DNA follows: TGTGCCTGGAGTAGTGGGGGACCTCAGCCCCAGCATTTT. Drawing the rest from reference TRBV30 and TRBJ1-5, the complete variable domain is SQTIHQWPATLVQPVGSPLSLECTVEGTSNPNLYWYRQAAGRGLQLLFYSVGIGQISSEVPQNLSASRPQDRQFILSSKKLLLSDSGFYLCAWSSGGPQPQHFGDGTRLSIL.

The chain employs TRBV2 and TRBJ1-2, with D unresolved. The CDR3 totals 11 residues. V was cut by 3 bases and J by 7 bases, with 6 bases left in between. The germline CDR1 and CDR2 sequences are SNHLY and FYNNEI. CDR3 residues: CASSEFAGYTF. The CDR3 nucleotides read TGTGCCAGCAGTGAGTTCGCTGGCTACACCTTC.

The chain has TRBV29-1 and TRBJ2-7, with TRBD1 matching 7 bases. This CDR3 comprises 11 residues. Per the germline V gene, CDR1 is SQVTM and CDR2 is ANQGSEA. The ends lost 6 bases at V and 4 bases at J; junction bases unmatched: 3. The CDR3 sequence is CSVATGYEQYF. The DNA of the CDR3 is TGCAGCGTAGCGACAGGGTACGAGCAGTACTTC.

The J gene is TRBJ2-1, the V gene TRBV5-8, with D perhaps TRBD1 or TRBD2 (6 bases each). The V gene's germline CDR1 is SGHTS and CDR2 YDEGEE. There are 13 residues in the CDR3. With 2 bases removed from V and 8 bases from J, the gap between germline ends came to 11 bases. CDR3 in amino acids: CASSFWGADEQFF. CDR3 DNA: TGTGCCAGCAGCTTTTGGGGGGCCGATGAGCAGTTCTTC.

The V and J genes are TRBV14 and TRBJ2-1, with 8 bases lining up with TRBD2. In germline, CDR1 is SGHDN, CDR2 FVKESK. V lost 2 bases to trimming and J lost 4 bases; unmatched junction nucleotides: 4. This CDR3 is built from 15 residues. The CDR3 DNA is TGTGCCAGCAGCCAATGGCTAGCGGGTTACAATGAGCAGTTCTTC. Amino acid sequence: CASSQWLAGYNEQFF.

CDR3 nucleotide sequence: TGCAGCGTTGAAGGTCCCAACACTGAAGCTTTCTTT. Residues: CSVEGPNTEAFF. The chain couples TRBV29-1 to TRBJ1-1; unclear D gene. Germline V gene lookup returns CDR1 SQVTM and CDR2 ANQGSEA. This CDR3 is 12 amino acids long. V lost 1 base and J 2 bases, leaving 5 bases between the germline ends.

This chain connects TRBV5-1 to TRBJ2-1; 9 bases fit TRBD2. Trimming cost V 1 base and J 9 bases; bases outside gene matches: 8. This CDR3 region has 15 residues. CDR1 is SGHRS, CDR2 YFSETQ, per germline. DNA of the CDR3: TGCGCCAGCAGCTTGTGGTACCTAGCGGGGCGTGAGCAGTTCTTC. Its protein product is CASSLWYLAGREQFF.

This clone appeared once. This sequence joins TRBV7-2 and TRBJ1-1; 9 bases fit TRBD1. With V trimmed by 5 bases and J by 4 bases, 5 bases remained unmatched. The CDR3 loop spans 14 amino acids. CDR1 and CDR2 from the germline V gene are SGHTA and FQGNSA. CDR3 residues: CASSPTGGVTEAFF. The CDR3 bases are TGTGCCAGCAGCCCGACAGGGGGGGTCACTGAAGCTTTCTTT.

The DNA of the CDR3 is TGTGCCAGCAGTTGGGACAGGGGTTGGAGCTCCTACGAGCAGTACTTC. This translates into CASSWDRGWSSYEQYF. This rearrangement joins TRBV28 to TRBJ2-7; 10 bases fit TRBD1. The CDR3 spans 16 residues. V lost 4 bases, J lost 0 bases, and 6 bases stayed unmatched. The germline V gene encodes CDR1 MDHEN and CDR2 SYDVKM.

The V and J genes are TRBV18 and TRBJ2-3; no clear D gene. The germline V gene has CDR1 KGHSH and CDR2 LQKENI. The CDR3 contains 14 residues. V was pared by 0 bases and J by 8 bases, with 12 bases between. CDR3 bases: TGTGCCAGCTCACCACCGGAGCACGATGTTACGCAGTATTTT. Translating gives CASSPPEHDVTQYF.

This rearrangement joins TRBV2 to TRBJ2-7; D unresolved. V was trimmed by 4 bases and J by 9 bases, leaving 10 bases between them. Germline V gene data show CDR1 as SNHLY and CDR2 as FYNNEI. The CDR3 runs to 11 residues. This chain's CDR3 is CASSGGWGQYF. The CDR3 DNA reads as TGTGCCAGCAGTGGCGGCTGGGGGCAGTACTTC.

This clone is a singleton in its sample. The rearrangement uses TRBV6-4 and TRBJ1-2; 8 bases are shared with TRBD1. The germline gives CDR1 MRHNA, CDR2 SNTAGT. The CDR3 runs to 15 residues. Losses at the gene ends were 3 bases for V and 2 bases for J; bases not matched to a gene: 5. The CDR3 reads CASSERQGNNYGYTF. CDR3 nucleotides: TGTGCCAGCAGTGAAAGACAGGGGAACAACTATGGCTACACCTTC.

V is TRBV23-1 and J is TRBJ1-2; D possibly corresponds to TRBD1 (5 bases). TRBV23-1 is designated an ORF whose function remains uncertain. The V end lost 8 bases, the J end lost 8 bases, and 18 bases lay between the germline ends. The CDR3 is made up of 13 amino acids. The chain's CDR3 is CASQRDGGGGYTF. In DNA form, the CDR3 reads TGCGCCAGCCAGCGGGACGGGGGTGGAGGCTACACCTTC.

For this clone: The same CDR3 can be traced to other DNA sequences in this sample. The chain combines TRBV5-1 with TRBJ2-2, with D unresolved. The CDR3 spans 15 residues. The germline CDR1 and CDR2 sequences are SGHRS and YFSETQ. Between the trimmed V and J ends, which lost 0 bases and 1 base, there was a span of 7 bases. CDR3 DNA: TGCGCCAGCAGCTTGGAAGGGTTGAACACCGGGGAGCTGTTTTTT. It yields the protein CASSLEGLNTGELFF.

The chain has TRBV4-2 and TRBJ1-6; 11 nucleotides agree with TRBD1. The CDR3 has 13 amino acids. The V gene's germline CDR1 is LGHNA and CDR2 YNFKEQ. V shed 4 bases, J shed 14 bases, and the junction held 4 bases outside the gene matches. The CDR3 loop reads CASSLGQGEALHF. For the CDR3, the DNA is TGTGCCAGCAGCCTGGGACAGGGGGAAGCCCTCCACTTT.

V gene TRBV28 combines with J gene TRBJ1-5; 8 bases line up with TRBD1. This CDR3 region has 17 residues. The trim removed 5 bases at V and 3 bases at J, leaving 12 bases unmatched. From germline, CDR1 is MDHEN and CDR2 SYDVKM. CDR3 coding DNA: TGTGCCAGCAGTCCGTTGGACAGGGAAATTCTCAATCAGCCCCAGCATTTT. It is translated as CASSPLDREILNQPQHF.

This clone has just a few counts. V and J are TRBV18 and TRBJ1-2; no definite D call. The V gene's germline CDR1 is KGHSH and CDR2 LQKENI. The CDR3 totals 15 residues. The germline V and J ends were trimmed by 5 bases and 4 bases, with 17 bases remaining between them. CDR3 sequence (DNA): TGTGCCAGCTCAGCTATTAAGCAGGTTCTCTATGGCTACACCTTC. This sequence encodes CASSAIKQVLYGYTF.

The chain joins TRBV19 to TRBJ2-1; 12 bases match TRBD1. The V and J ends lost 5 bases and 12 bases, in that order; junction bases with no gene match: 5. The germline CDR1 and CDR2 sequences are LNHDA and SQIVND (reference sequence). The CDR3 runs to 13 residues. The CDR3 is CASSLGQGAPQFF. The CDR3 DNA sequence: TGTGCCAGTAGTTTGGGACAGGGGGCTCCGCAGTTCTTC.

This rearrangement joins TRBV6-5 to TRBJ1-4; no clear D gene. Germline CDR1 is MNHEY and CDR2 is SVGAGI. The CDR3 spans 13 residues. Trimming took off 6 bases at V and 8 bases at J, with 13 bases between the two ends. In DNA form, the CDR3 reads TGTGCCAGCAGGAAAACCCTTGGGGAAAAACTGTTTTTT. Protein product: CASRKTLGEKLFF.